Presented here are 25 T cell receptor beta chains from one specimen sequenced in a study of blood T cell repertoires in COVID-19. The assay was immunoSEQ multiplex PCR, and TCRdb's table has in-frame clones only and misses some. Of approximately 230,000 clones in the sample, 80% to 90% were seen once. Input material: PBMCs or T cells enriched from blood (not recorded which). The origin of the receptors is a middle-aged man who had recovered from COVID-19.

V and J are TRBV7-6 and TRBJ1-1; maybe TRBD1 (5 bases). Germline CDR1 SGHVS, CDR2 FNYEAQ. V lost 0 bases, J lost 4 bases, and 9 bases lay in between. CDR3 size: 14 residues. DNA for the CDR3: TGTGCCAGCAGCTTAGCGCTGGGGGGCACTGAAGCTTTCTTT. Its protein is CASSLALGGTEAFF.

This chain joins TRBV28 and TRBJ2-3; 9 positions match TRBD1. Per germline, CDR1 MDHEN and CDR2 SYDVKM. After removal of 2 bases from V and 3 bases from J, the junction contained 3 bases not matched to a gene. CDR3 length: 15 amino acids. CDR3 sequence: CASSLRTGETDTQYF. As DNA, the CDR3 is TGTGCCAGCAGTTTAAGGACAGGGGAAACAGATACGCAGTATTTT.

This clone has a handful of counts. The chain recombines TRBV10-2 with TRBJ1-2, with 10 bases fitting TRBD1. CDR3 size: 18 residues. V lost 8 bases and J lost 0; bases outside the gene matches: 15. Per germline, CDR1 WSHSY and CDR2 SAAADI. CDR3 DNA sequence: TGCGCCAGCTTCCCCAGCCGGGACAGGGGTTTGGCTAACTATGGCTACACCTTC. Protein sequence: CASFPSRDRGLANYGYTF.

This sequence joins TRBV28 and TRBJ1-1; 9 bases line up with TRBD1. Losses at the gene ends were 6 bases for V and 7 bases for J; bases not matched to a gene: 6. The CDR3 has 13 residues. CDR1 and CDR2 from the germline V gene are MDHEN and SYDVKM. The chain's CDR3 is CASRGQGKDEAFF. CDR3 nucleotides: TGTGCCAGCAGGGGACAGGGAAAGGATGAAGCTTTCTTT.

The chain links TRBV10-3 to TRBJ2-2, with TRBD1 identical over 8 bases. CDR3 size: 13 residues. J gave up 14 bases and V 4 bases, and 9 bases lay outside the gene matches. The germline V gene encodes CDR1 ENHRY and CDR2 SYGVKD. The CDR3 DNA sequence: TGTGCCATCAGTGGAGGACAGGGAGAAACACTGTTTTTT. Its translation is CAISGGQGETLFF.

CDR3 in amino acids: CASSPGQGRVETQYF. In nucleotides, the CDR3 is TGTGCCAGCAGTCCCGGACAGGGGAGGGTGGAGACCCAGTACTTC. The chain employs TRBV6-5 and TRBJ2-5; TRBD1 matches 9 bases. CDR1 and CDR2 (germline): MNHEY, SVGAGI. V lost 5 bases, J lost 5 bases, and 9 bases stayed unmatched. The CDR3 length is 15 residues.

This chain links TRBV6-2 or TRBV6-3 with TRBJ2-5, with D tentatively TRBD2 (6 bases). The CDR3 has 11 amino acids. V dropped 5 bases and J dropped 7 bases, with 8 bases sitting between them. From germline, CDR1 is MNHEY and CDR2 SVGEGT. CDR3 sequence reads: CASSLGGTQYF. DNA for the CDR3: TGTGCCAGCAGTCTCGGGGGGACCCAGTACTTC.

The chain couples TRBV29-1 to TRBJ2-1; 7 positions agree with TRBD2. The CDR3 totals 12 residues. Germline lookup yields CDR1 SQVTM and CDR2 ANQGSEA. The V and J ends lost 7 bases and 1 base, in that order; junction bases with no gene match: 1. The CDR3 DNA reads as TGCAGCGCCGGGGGGTCCTACAATGAGCAGTTCTTC. It encodes CSAGGSYNEQFF.

This clone appeared a few times. The rearrangement joins TRBV7-2 to TRBJ1-5; weak D call: TRBD1 (5 bases). This CDR3 has 15 amino acids. V shed 1 base and J shed 1 base, with 8 bases lying between them. Germline V gives CDR1 SGHTA, CDR2 FQGNSA. This CDR3 is CASSLDQGSNQPQHF. In DNA, the CDR3 is TGTGCCAGCAGCTTAGATCAGGGAAGCAATCAGCCCCAGCATTTT.

The chain couples TRBV29-1 to TRBJ2-1; 11 bases map to TRBD2. The germline gives CDR1 SQVTM, CDR2 ANQGSEA. CDR3 size: 13 residues. With 6 bases clipped from V and 5 bases from J, the junction kept 3 bases outside the gene matches. CDR3 coding DNA: TGCAGCGTCGCGACTAGCGGGGACAATGAGCAGTTCTTC. Encoded protein: CSVATSGDNEQFF.

The rearrangement joins TRBV5-1 to TRBJ2-7; the match to TRBD2 covers 7 bases. Trimming cost V 1 base and J 5 bases; bases outside gene matches: 15. Germline loops: CDR1 SGHRS, CDR2 YFSETQ. CDR3 length: 17 residues. The CDR3 sequence is CASSLTTDRTSPHEQYF. In nucleotides, the CDR3 is TGCGCCAGCAGCTTGACCACCGATAGGACTAGTCCCCACGAGCAGTACTTC.

This sequence joins TRBV5-5 and TRBJ1-2; D gene unclear. This CDR3 has 15 residues. Trimming shortened V by 0 bases and J by 6 bases, and 15 bases separated the two germline ends. Germline loops: CDR1 SGHKS, CDR2 YYEKEE (reference sequence). CDR3 region: CASSLVRKLGNGYTF. As DNA, the CDR3 is TGTGCCAGCAGCTTGGTGCGGAAGTTGGGTAATGGCTACACCTTC.

V is TRBV27 and J is TRBJ1-5; maybe TRBD1 (5 bases). V was shortened by 6 bases and J by 0 bases, with 12 bases between the two germline ends. This CDR3 is 15 amino acids long. Germline CDR1 MNHEY, CDR2 SMNVEV (reference sequence). The CDR3 sequence is CASSIGGNSNQPQHF. Here the CDR3 DNA reads TGTGCCAGCAGCATTGGGGGGAATAGCAATCAGCCCCAGCATTTT.

This sequence joins TRBV5-1 and TRBJ2-1, with 7 nucleotides matching TRBD1. The germline V gene encodes CDR1 SGHRS and CDR2 YFSETQ. Trimming took 6 bases from V and 2 from J; bases not matched to a gene: 5. The CDR3 length is 14 residues. DNA for the CDR3: TGCGCCAGCAACGAGGGGGCCGCCTACAATGAGCAGTTCTTC. This sequence encodes CASNEGAAYNEQFF.

This clone occurred once. V gene TRBV2 combines with J gene TRBJ2-7, with a tentative D call TRBD1 (6 bases). The V and J ends lost 6 bases and 6 bases respectively, with 15 bases between them. Per the germline V gene, CDR1 is SNHLY and CDR2 is FYNNEI. This CDR3 is 13 amino acids long. The CDR3 DNA is TGTGCCAGCAGGAGGGGGTTGGCGTCCGAGCAGTACTTC. It yields the protein CASRRGLASEQYF.

This chain uses TRBV28 with TRBJ2-1, with TRBD1 as a possible D gene (7 bases). The V gene's germline CDR1 is MDHEN and CDR2 SYDVKM. V was shortened by 5 bases and J by 9 bases, with 20 bases between the two germline ends. The CDR3 extends over 15 amino acids. The CDR3 reads CASSPPLNRGGEQFF. CDR3 in DNA: TGTGCCAGCAGTCCACCCTTAAACAGGGGAGGTGAGCAGTTCTTC.

The CDR3 DNA reads TGTGCCAGCAGCCCTTGGGGGGACTCAGATACGCAGTATTTT. It specifies CASSPWGDSDTQYF. The genes are TRBV5-5 and TRBJ2-3; weak D call: TRBD2 (6 bases). V was cut by 4 bases and J by 4 bases, with 13 bases left in between. Germline V gene sequence: CDR1 SGHKS, CDR2 YYEKEE (reference sequence). The CDR3 contains 14 residues.

This clone was counted between two and nine times. This chain connects TRBV27 to TRBJ2-7; D perhaps matches TRBD1 (6 bases). There are 15 residues in the CDR3. CDR1 MNHEY and CDR2 SMNVEV come from the germline V gene (reference sequence). The V and J ends lost 7 bases and 2 bases respectively, with 18 bases between them. The CDR3 sequence: CASNPRTANTYEQYF. In DNA, the CDR3 is TGTGCCAGCAATCCCCGGACAGCCAACACCTACGAGCAGTACTTC.

This clone occurred once. The genes are TRBV24-1 and TRBJ2-1; TRBD2 might be the D (6 bases). The CDR3 loop spans 14 amino acids. V lost 4 bases and J lost 4, with 10 bases in between. CDR1 and CDR2 (germline): KGHDR, SFDVKD. CDR3 DNA sequence: TGTGCCACCAGTGAGCCGGGACTGTACAATGAGCAGTTCTTC. It is translated as CATSEPGLYNEQFF.

The chain has TRBV6-1 and TRBJ1-2; the match to TRBD1 covers 7 bases. J gave up 1 base and V 4 bases, and 9 bases lay outside the gene matches. The CDR3 contains 16 residues. Germline V gene lookup returns CDR1 MNHNS and CDR2 SASEGT. CDR3 amino acids: CASSGGDSLINYGYTF. In DNA, the CDR3 is TGTGCCAGCAGTGGAGGGGACAGCCTTATTAACTATGGCTACACCTTC.

The J gene is TRBJ1-1, the V gene TRBV28; 8 bases agree with TRBD1. The CDR3 consists of 16 residues. Germline V CDR1 and CDR2: MDHEN, SYDVKM. The junction had 9 bases not matched to a gene; V was cut back by 6 bases and J by 0 bases. This CDR3 reads CASSLFGDRMNTEAFF. The CDR3 nucleotides read TGTGCCAGCAGCCTTTTTGGGGACAGGATGAACACTGAAGCTTTCTTT.

The chain couples TRBV3-1 (or the pseudogene TRBV3-2) to TRBJ1-4, with D possibly matching TRBD1 (6 bases). V lost 1 base and J 5 bases, leaving 11 bases between the germline ends. This CDR3 has 15 amino acids. From germline, CDR1 is LGHDT and CDR2 YNNKEL (reference sequence). CDR3 protein: CASSQVQGINEKLFF. CDR3 sequence (DNA): TGTGCCAGCAGCCAAGTCCAGGGGATAAATGAAAAACTGTTTTTT.

The chain couples TRBV9 to TRBJ1-4, with D perhaps TRBD1 (5 bases). This CDR3 region has 17 residues. The germline V gene has CDR1 SGDLS and CDR2 YYNGEE. Trimming pared 5 bases from V and 1 base from J, leaving 18 bases between. The CDR3 loop is CASSLTRGIVTNEKLFF. The DNA of the CDR3 is TGTGCCAGCAGTCTTACCCGGGGGATTGTAACTAATGAAAAACTGTTTTTT.

The chain joins TRBV2 to TRBJ2-1; the match to TRBD2 covers 14 bases. V lost 4 bases, J lost 4 bases, and 3 bases stayed unmatched. This CDR3 is 16 amino acids long. Germline values: CDR1 SNHLY, CDR2 FYNNEI. The chain's CDR3 is CASSGTSGRSYNEQFF. CDR3 DNA sequence: TGTGCCAGCAGTGGGACTAGCGGGAGGTCGTACAATGAGCAGTTCTTC. Together with reference TRBV2 and TRBJ2-1, the CDR3 gives the full variable domain: EPEVTQTPSHQVTQMGQEVILRCVPISNHLYFYWYRQILGQKVEFLVSFYNNEISEKSEIFDDQFSVERPDGSNFTLKIRSTKLEDSAMYFCASSGTSGRSYNEQFFGPGTRLTVL.

This clone was seen ten or more times. The J gene is TRBJ1-1, the V gene TRBV5-6; possibly TRBD1 for D (5 bases). Trimming left V 0 bases short and J 4 bases short, with 7 bases between. This CDR3 region has 13 residues. Looked up from germline, CDR1 is SGHDT and CDR2 is YYEEEE. CDR3 in DNA: TGTGCCAGCAGCTTGGCAGACAGCACTGAAGCTTTCTTT. Amino acid sequence: CASSLADSTEAFF.